This TCR beta chain was captured by sequencing in a study of human T cells and chemical hapten exposure listed by TCRdb under 2021. Concerning the study at large: For sensitization, 2% DPC in acetone was applied to an approximately 2 cm by approximately 2 cm area of upper inner arm skin. Throughout the approximately 25-week study period, patients were also given weekly therapeutic DPC doses on the scalp. Most of the patients in the cohort were female, and the cohort covered alopecia areata with under or over 50% scalp involvement, alopecia totalis and alopecia universalis. Libraries were pooled for sequencing, and per-sample TCR yields varied mainly because of small differences in library volumes within the pool. Patch tests used Finn chambers with 0.01% DPC on the upper back, scored after 6 days by International Contact Dermatitis Research Group standards. For TCR sequencing, blood came from twenty-nine alopecia patients at anywhere from one to four time points (pre-sensitization, 2, 6 and 24 weeks). Blood samples were taken from patients before sensitization (week 0) and then at 2, 6 and about 24 weeks after DPC sensitization. This study followed changes in the peripheral blood TCR repertoire in vivo during primary and secondary sensitization of alopecia patients to the hapten diphenylcyclopropenone (DPC).

This sample's time point label indicates: pre-sensitization, week 0. The treatment or condition label on this specimen signifies: therapeutic diphenylcyclopropenone sensitization with weekly scalp DPC. At every patch-test visit, the blood draw took place before the patch test was put on. To be eligible, patients had to be aged 18 to 70, diagnosed with alopecia and judged suitable for DPC therapy, while pregnant patients were excluded. Total RNA was extracted from unfractionated whole blood that had been collected in Tempus Blood RNA tubes. The paper's findings and limits, for the study overall: DPC sensitization did not change the number of TCRs with a frequency above 1 in 1000, and there was no evidence of changes in global repertoire structure. Compared with pre-sensitization or healthy control sets, expanded TCRs formed significantly more large CDR3 similarity clusters, which is consistent with antigen-driven responses. Alopecia, a presumed autoimmune disease, was present in all patients, so the immune response of the patients might differ from that of healthy individuals. After repeated subsampling, changes were observed in the strength of the expansion versus patch-test correlation and in the threshold at which the correlation became significant. The number of PT1 expanded TCRs positively correlated with patch test score, significant at thresholds 8, 16 and 32 but not 4.

Libraries were prepared through RACE. TCRdb lists the instrument as NextSeq 500. During library preparation, unique molecular identifiers were attached to individual cDNA molecules so that TCRs could be counted quantitatively and reproducibly. Both TCR alpha and TCR beta chains were sequenced from each blood RNA sample. The paper's data handling went like this. The median number of TCRs per sample was around 100,000, ranging from about 23,224 to 690,600. The Decombinator software suite was used to annotate the V, J and CDR3 of the TCR reads. For the PS versus PT1 abundance plots, all samples were subsampled to the same number of TCRs (28,000). TCRs were defined as expanded if absent before sensitization and observed at least eight times at the 2-week time point. The public reads were reanalyzed by TCRdb: fastp trimming at Q25, MiXCR alignment, in-frame beta chains only. Rows merge per CDR3 protein into single entries with the most common DNA and genes. The V and J calls come from TCRdb's annotation, not from the publication. This sample lists 85,000 to 90,000 distinct CDR3 sequences; roughly a tenth were detected once. The ten biggest clones cover 3% to 4.5% of the sample.

Worth noting for this clonotype: Its specific antigen is unknown. No much larger clone is present one base from it, and per-base qualities are unavailable.

Per the germline V gene, MNHEY is the CDR1 and SVGEGT is the CDR2. The CDR3 runs 16 residues from the cysteine to the phenylalanine. Kept here is only the CDR3 DNA, which spans 48 bases and is read in frame from base 1. V has 0 bases trimmed and J has 8 bases trimmed; junction bases matching no gene number 8. The rearranged segments are TRBV6-2 or TRBV6-3 and TRBJ2-1; 9 junctional bases match TRBD1. Source: whole blood, taken in connection with sensitization to the hapten diphenylcyclopropenone (DPC). This receptor was obtained from a woman aged 40-49 years with alopecia areata. Some clones in this sample may be carry-over from other donors' samples. In nucleotides, the sequence is TGTGCCAGCAGTTACTCGACGACAGGGGGTGGGGATGAGCAGTTCTTC. Its product reads: CASSYSTTGGGDEQFF.